A selection of T cell receptor beta chains follows, all from one sample in a study of tumor-infiltrating lymphocytes in primary liver carcinoma. MiXCR was run by TCRdb on the multiplex PCR reads, yielding one entry per CDR3 protein. The table has approximately 300,000 distinct CDR3 sequences, 65% seen once. Sequenced material: peripheral blood. The receptors originated from a man aged 40-49 years with primary liver carcinoma and hepatitis B virus infection. Each CDR3 is given with its conserved first and last residue.

>TRBV5-6
CASGLPGRSSYEQYF
>TRBV5-4
CASSLLASGSLFF
>TRBV11-1
CASSSGTGALTYNEQFF
>TRBV11-2
CASSAASGRREQYF
>TRBV29-1
CSVAGLAGGDEQYF
>TRBV12-3/TRBV12-4
CARNGPLPSPLHF
>TRBV6-2/TRBV6-3
CASSYGPDRDNTEAFF
>TRBV4-1
CASSPDRETDTQYF
>TRBV5-5
CASSSTETSPFVPLHF
>TRBV12-3/TRBV12-4
CASSPDRDTGYAF
>TRBV29-1
CSVSQGLIETLYF
>TRBV11-2
CASSLRLAYIGELFF
>TRBV29-1
CSVAPNIGELFF
>TRBV6-1
CASSETWNTGELFF
>TRBV6-5
CACSATGVYNSPLHF
>TRBV13
CVSSISTGWREQFF
>TRBV6-2/TRBV6-3
CVSSYHEDYGYTF
>TRBV5-6
CASSLRTTPYNEQFF
>TRBV11-2
CASSLDHRGPTNTGELFF
>TRBV6-1
CANAREVGGELFF
>TRBV6-6
CASSYPGRASEQYF
>TRBV6-1
CADSVITGVEQFF
>TRBV11-1
CASSPRQGLSGTNVLTF
>TRBV11-1
CATRGNRLQDTQYF
>TRBV6-5
CVGRQGVETQYF
>TRBV5-1
CASSLTGTGGDIQYF
>TRBV14
CASSQDAIGYNEQFF
>TRBV2
CASSETAFGANVLTF
>TRBV12-3/TRBV12-4
CDSSRGSRGTDTQYF
>TRBV11-1
CAGSSTGEGWNNERFF
>TRBV10-2
CASSESKAGVGTQYF
>TRBV29-1
CSVSGTSGRVDTQYF
>TRBV5-1
CASSEGTSYEQYF
>TRBV10-2
CASSEGVGLAGNTGELFF
>TRBV12-2
CVSRLCCGIYNEQFF
>TRBV4-1
CASSLAGGRETRYF
>TRBV29-1
CSVVLTTDTQYF
>TRBV11-2
CASSPGQDGQPQHF
>TRBV6-2/TRBV6-3
CASSYSAPQNEQYF
>TRBV10-3
CAIRTGLSLTQQYF
>TRBV6-1
CASRSQGETSYGYTF
>TRBV5-1
CASSPGQYNQPQHF
>TRBV10-3
CAISEVTAGDGYTF
>TRBV6-1
CANSEGGTGVSEAFF
>TRBV11-1
CASAEGAGTEAFF
>TRBV4-3
CASSQYRSGRALNEQFF
>TRBV6-2/TRBV6-3
CGAGAYQPQHF
>TRBV7-9
CASSSDGTGVGIQYF
>TRBV13
CASSSTGGGTEAFF
>TRBV11-2
CVSSLQGRSRSGEKLFF
>TRBV2
CASGPRTGAYEQYF
>TRBV5-6
CASSYDETNTQYF